In this sample, the clone carrying this T cell receptor beta chain turned up many times. What it binds is not known. This record comes from a study of blood T cells in healthy people across ages. This CDR3 has 15 residues. After removal of 5 bases from V and 2 bases from J, the junction contained 6 bases not matched to a gene. Then a second PCR, running roughly 7 to 11 cycles, was carried out with a sample-barcoded 5' primer and a J-beta primer mix. With 12 random nucleotides, a template-switch adaptor tagged each individual cDNA molecule. TCRdb analysed the 5' RACE reads with MiXCR anew, one entry per CDR3 protein. The table has under 2 million distinct CDR3 sequences, roughly 30% seen once. Whole-study results and caveats: Per million T cells, the diversity of TCR beta decreased roughly linearly as age advanced.

The sequencing sample was made of blood. V is TRBV12-3 or TRBV12-4 and J is TRBJ2-7; 10 nucleotides align to TRBD1. The sequence was collected from a woman under 40 in good health. CDR3 residues: CASSQTGTGAYEQYF. The CDR3 region has the DNA TGTGCCAGCAGTCAGACCGGGACAGGGGCCTACGAGCAGTACTTC.